The next 18 T cell receptor beta chains were all read from a single sample in a study of shared clonotypes between healthy human individuals. Data came from immunoSEQ multiplex PCR; TCRdb stores just in-frame clones and leaves some out. Of some 95,000 clones listed, around 67% are singletons. Sequenced sample: memory CD8+ T cells sorted from blood. Subset specified: CD45RO+ cells pooled with CCR7-negative TemRA cells. These receptors all stem from a man younger than 40 in good health.

By proportion, this clone is medium-sized. The sample carries other DNA sequences with the same CDR3. J is TRBJ2-7 and V is TRBV28; no clear D. Between the trimmed V and J ends, which lost 5 bases and 0 bases, there was a span of 5 bases. CDR3 size: 12 residues. CDR1 and CDR2 (germline): MDHEN, SYDVKM. The CDR3 DNA is TGTGCCAGCAGTGGATCCTCCTACGAGCAGTACTTC. It yields the protein CASSGSSYEQYF.

The chain carries TRBV7-8 and TRBJ2-1; TRBD2 agrees at 9 bases. The CDR3 extends over 16 amino acids. CDR1 and CDR2 from the germline V gene are SGHVS and FQNEAQ. The junction had 12 bases not matched to a gene; V was cut back by 5 bases and J by 7 bases. The CDR3 protein is CASSGDGGLARNEQFF. Written as DNA, the CDR3 is TGTGCCAGCAGCGGCGACGGTGGACTAGCGAGGAATGAGCAGTTCTTC.

Regarding this clone: This sequence is one base from a far larger clone and is likely a read error. The genes are TRBV28 and TRBJ2-7; D possibly corresponds to TRBD1 (5 bases). Trimming stripped 4 bases from V and 2 bases from J, with 24 bases between. The CDR3 is 18 amino acids. The germline CDR1 and CDR2 sequences are MDHEN and SYDVKM. CDR3 amino acids: CASSSAPTQAPLTYEQYF. CDR3 nucleotide sequence: TGTGCCAGCAGTTCTGCCCCCACACAGGCGCCACTCACCTACGAGCAGTACTTC.

The CDR3: CASSLEREYSNQPQHF. The CDR3 bases are TGTGCCAGCAGTTTAGAACGGGAGTATAGCAATCAGCCCCAGCATTTT. The rearrangement uses TRBV28 and TRBJ1-5, with D unresolved. Trimming removed 2 bases from V and 0 bases from J, with 11 bases in between. The CDR3 is 16 residues long. The germline V gene encodes CDR1 MDHEN and CDR2 SYDVKM.

This clone showed up just a few times. The chain combines TRBV5-1 with TRBJ2-1, with TRBD2 identical over 12 bases. CDR1 is SGHRS, CDR2 YFSETQ, per germline. With 4 bases clipped from V and 8 bases from J, the junction kept 10 bases outside the gene matches. This CDR3 is built from 16 residues. As DNA, the CDR3 is TGCGCCAGCAGCAGTCGACTAGCGGGAGAATCGCATGAGCAGTTCTTC. Its translation: CASSSRLAGESHEQFF.

The chain employs TRBV7-6 and TRBJ2-7; D remains unclear. The germline V and J ends were trimmed by 3 bases and 7 bases, with 7 bases remaining between them. The CDR3 covers 11 residues. The V gene's germline CDR1 is SGHVS and CDR2 FNYEAQ. As DNA, the CDR3 is TGTGCCAGCAGCTTCTCTGCAGAGCAGTACTTC. This encodes CASSFSAEQYF. The full variable domain, in which reference TRBV7-6 and TRBJ2-7 provide the parts outside the CDR3, is GAGVSQSPRYKVTKRGQDVALRCDPISGHVSLYWYRQALGQGPEFLTYFNYEAQQDKSGLPNDRFSAERPEGSISTLTIQRTEQRDSAMYRCASSFSAEQYFGPGTRLTVT.

This chain links TRBV5-4 with TRBJ2-7, with 13 nucleotides matching TRBD2. The junction had 5 bases not matched to a gene; V was cut back by 2 bases and J by 6 bases. Germline loops: CDR1 SGHNT, CDR2 YYREEE (reference sequence). CDR3 length: 15 residues. The CDR3 here is CASSLTSGRAVEQYF. CDR3 coding DNA: TGTGCCAGCAGCTTAACTAGCGGGAGGGCGGTCGAGCAGTACTTC. The variable domain in full, completed from reference TRBV5-4 and TRBJ2-7, reads ETGVTQSPTHLIKTRGQQVTLRCSSQSGHNTVSWYQQALGQGPQFIFQYYREEENGRGNFPPRFSGLQFPNYSSELNVNALELDDSALYLCASSLTSGRAVEQYFGPGTRLTVT.

The genes are TRBV27 and TRBJ2-2; no reliable D call. Trimming stripped 6 bases from V and 5 bases from J, with 7 bases between. The CDR3 runs to 12 residues. Per germline, CDR1 MNHEY and CDR2 SMNVEV (reference sequence). The CDR3 DNA reads as TGTGCCAGCAGCGGATTTACCGGGGAGCTGTTTTTT. Residues: CASSGFTGELFF.

This clone occurred once. The chain is built from TRBV2 and TRBJ2-3; 13 nucleotides match TRBD2. The CDR3 length is 16 residues. V lost 7 bases, J lost 4 bases, and 8 bases stayed unmatched. Germline lookup yields CDR1 SNHLY and CDR2 FYNNEI. The CDR3 reads CASIGLAGEDSDTQYF. In DNA, the CDR3 is TGTGCCAGCATTGGACTAGCGGGGGAAGATTCAGATACGCAGTATTTT.

Ten or more counts support this clone. V and J are TRBV10-3 and TRBJ2-7; unclear D gene. Germline-derived CDR1 and CDR2 are ENHRY and SYGVKD. Trimming stripped 0 bases from V and 5 bases from J, with 5 bases between. CDR3 size: 12 residues. CDR3 sequence: CAISESENEQYF. The CDR3 nucleotides are TGTGCCATCAGTGAGTCTGAGAACGAGCAGTACTTC.

In this sample, this clone turned up once. V and J are TRBV7-3 and TRBJ2-5, with D possibly matching TRBD2 (6 bases). Germline lookup yields CDR1 SGHTA and CDR2 FQGTGA. Deletions cut 5 bases from V and 8 bases from J, with 15 bases between. There are 13 residues in the CDR3. CDR3 region: CASSLSGLETQYF. DNA of the CDR3: TGTGCCAGCAGCCTCAGCGGGTTGGAAACCCAGTACTTC.

Written as DNA, the CDR3 is TGTGCCAGCAGATCGCCTAGCGGACCAAACACCGGGGAGCTGTTTTTT. It translates to CASRSPSGPNTGELFF. The chain is built from TRBV6-6 and TRBJ2-2; 7 nucleotides align to TRBD2. Germline V CDR1 and CDR2: MNHNY, SVGAGI (reference sequence). The CDR3 loop spans 16 amino acids. The V segment lost 6 bases and the J segment 2 bases; nucleotides outside the gene matches: 9.

This clone was seen more than once but under ten times. The V gene is TRBV18, the J gene TRBJ1-2, with 7 bases aligning to TRBD1. Trimming took 9 bases from V and 7 from J; bases not matched to a gene: 14. There are 14 residues in the CDR3. Germline CDR1 reads KGHSH; CDR2 reads LQKENI. The CDR3 DNA follows: TGTGCCAGTTCGAGACAGGGTAACGAAGGTGGCTACACCTTC. Residues: CASSRQGNEGGYTF.

This sequence joins TRBV7-9 and TRBJ2-7; tentative D call: TRBD1 (7 bases). This CDR3 is built from 16 residues. The V and J ends lost 5 bases and 1 base respectively, with 18 bases between them. CDR1 SEHNR and CDR2 FQNEAQ come from the germline V gene (reference sequence). The CDR3 region has the DNA TGTGCCAGCAGCCCAATCCACGGGGGACAGTCCTACGAGCAGTACTTC. This gives the protein CASSPIHGGQSYEQYF.

A remark on this clone: The same CDR3 also results from other DNA sequences found in this sample. The chain couples TRBV13 to TRBJ2-7; D may be TRBD2 (6 bases). This CDR3 contains 12 residues. V was trimmed by 3 bases and J by 3 bases, leaving 6 bases between them. Germline lookup yields CDR1 PRHDT and CDR2 FYEKMQ (reference sequence). For the CDR3, the DNA is TGTGCCAGCAGCTTGGGGGGCTACGAGCAGTACTTC. Its protein is CASSLGGYEQYF.

The rearrangement joins TRBV10-3 to TRBJ2-1; weak D call: TRBD2 (5 bases). The germline V gene has CDR1 ENHRY and CDR2 SYGVKD. V was pared by 2 bases and J by 4 bases, with 21 bases between. This CDR3 has 18 amino acids. DNA for the CDR3: TGTGCCATCAGTGAGCCGACTATCTCCCGCGGAGGATACAATGAGCAGTTCTTC. Residues: CAISEPTISRGGYNEQFF.

The CDR3 DNA reads TGTGCCAGCAGTCCCCATCGGTCCTACGAGCAGTACTTC. Protein product: CASSPHRSYEQYF. This rearrangement joins TRBV28 to TRBJ2-7; no clear D. Germline CDR1 reads MDHEN; CDR2 reads SYDVKM. The CDR3 covers 13 residues. Between the trimmed V and J ends, which lost 5 bases and 1 base, there was a span of 9 bases.

The chain couples TRBV15 to TRBJ2-3; D not certain. The germline CDR1 and CDR2 sequences are LNHNV and YYDKDF (reference sequence). Trimming removed 0 bases at V and 0 bases at J, with 10 bases between. CDR3 size: 16 residues. The CDR3 here is CATSRDLPGSTDTQYF. In DNA form, the CDR3 reads TGTGCCACCAGCAGAGATCTACCAGGAAGCACAGATACGCAGTATTTT.